This paragraph reports one T cell receptor (beta chain). Sequencing was performed with immunoSEQ multiplex PCR; in TCRdb, only in-frame clones are kept and a portion is missing. The sample has under 300,000 clones; around 80% are singletons. This record belongs to a study of blood T cell repertoires in COVID-19. In the study overall: COVID-19 samples from acute and convalescent phases originated in the United States, Italy and Spain.

This CDR3 contains 13 residues. Trimming removed 11 bases at V and 2 bases at J, with 13 bases between. This TCR was sampled from a woman in her 40s with active or convalescent COVID-19. The chain is built from TRBV12-3 or TRBV12-4 and TRBJ1-3, with a weak D call TRBD1 (5 bases). Source material: peripheral blood. CDR3 loop: CAHGGAPGNTIYF. CDR3 bases: TGTGCCCACGGAGGGGCCCCTGGAAACACCATATATTTT.